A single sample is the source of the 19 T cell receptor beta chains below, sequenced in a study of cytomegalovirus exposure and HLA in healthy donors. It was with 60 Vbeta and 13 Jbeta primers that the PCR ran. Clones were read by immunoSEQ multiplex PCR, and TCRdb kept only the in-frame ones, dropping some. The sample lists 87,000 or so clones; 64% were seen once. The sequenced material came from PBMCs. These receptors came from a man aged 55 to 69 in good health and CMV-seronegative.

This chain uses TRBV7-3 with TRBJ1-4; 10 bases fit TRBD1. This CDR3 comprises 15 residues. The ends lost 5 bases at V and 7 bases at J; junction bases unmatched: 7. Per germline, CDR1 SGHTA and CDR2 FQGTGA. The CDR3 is CASSRGGDRGEKLFF. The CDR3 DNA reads TGTGCCAGCAGCCGGGGGGGGGACAGGGGTGAAAAACTGTTTTTT.

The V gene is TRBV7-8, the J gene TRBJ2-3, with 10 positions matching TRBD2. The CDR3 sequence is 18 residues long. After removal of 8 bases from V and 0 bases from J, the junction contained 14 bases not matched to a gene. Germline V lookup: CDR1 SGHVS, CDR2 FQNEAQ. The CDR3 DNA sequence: TGTGCCAGCGAGGAAACTAAGGGACTAGCGCTTAGCACAGATACGCAGTATTTT. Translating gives CASEETKGLALSTDTQYF.

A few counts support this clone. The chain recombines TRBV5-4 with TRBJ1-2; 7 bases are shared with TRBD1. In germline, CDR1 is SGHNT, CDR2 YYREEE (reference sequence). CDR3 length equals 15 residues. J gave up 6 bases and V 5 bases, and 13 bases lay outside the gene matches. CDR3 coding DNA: TGTGCCAGCAGGGGGGGCACAGGGGACCTCAATGGCTACACCTTC. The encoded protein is CASRGGTGDLNGYTF. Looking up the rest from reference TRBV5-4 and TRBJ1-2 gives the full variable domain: ETGVTQSPTHLIKTRGQQVTLRCSSQSGHNTVSWYQQALGQGPQFIFQYYREEENGRGNFPPRFSGLQFPNYSSELNVNALELDDSALYLCASRGGTGDLNGYTFGSGTRLTVV.

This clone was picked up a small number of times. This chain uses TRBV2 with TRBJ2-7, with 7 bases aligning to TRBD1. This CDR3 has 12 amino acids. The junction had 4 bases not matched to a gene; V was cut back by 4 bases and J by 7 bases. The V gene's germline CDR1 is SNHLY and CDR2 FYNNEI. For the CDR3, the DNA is TGTGCCAGCAGTGCCAGGGGGTCTGAGCAGTACTTC. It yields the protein CASSARGSEQYF.

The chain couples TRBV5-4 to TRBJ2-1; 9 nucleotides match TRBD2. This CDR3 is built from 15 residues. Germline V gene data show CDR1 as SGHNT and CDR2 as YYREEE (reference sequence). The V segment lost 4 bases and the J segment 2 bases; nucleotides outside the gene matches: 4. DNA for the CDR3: TGTGCCAGCAGCAAGACTAGCGGAACCTACAATGAGCAGTTCTTC. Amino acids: CASSKTSGTYNEQFF.

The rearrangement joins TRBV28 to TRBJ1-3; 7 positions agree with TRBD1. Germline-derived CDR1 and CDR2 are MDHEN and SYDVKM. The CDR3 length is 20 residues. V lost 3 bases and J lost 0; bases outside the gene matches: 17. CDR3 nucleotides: TGTGCCAGCAGTTTTCGTCTGGATAGGACAGGTTCGACCTCTGGAAACACCATATATTTT. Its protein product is CASSFRLDRTGSTSGNTIYF.

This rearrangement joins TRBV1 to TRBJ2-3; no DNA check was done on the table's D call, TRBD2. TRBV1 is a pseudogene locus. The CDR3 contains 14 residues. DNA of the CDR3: TGCACCAGCAGCCAAGCAGCGGGGTCAGATACGCAGTATTTT. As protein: CTSSQAAGSDTQYF.

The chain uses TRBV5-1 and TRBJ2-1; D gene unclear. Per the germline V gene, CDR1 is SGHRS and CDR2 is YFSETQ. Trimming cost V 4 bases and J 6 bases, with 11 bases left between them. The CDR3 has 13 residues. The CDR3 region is CASSPRVGNEQFF. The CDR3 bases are TGCGCCAGCAGCCCCCGGGTAGGCAATGAGCAGTTCTTC.

The CDR3 DNA follows: TGTGCCAGCAGTTACACACCCCCACAGGGTCACTCACCCCTCCACTTT. Translation: CASSYTPPQGHSPLHF. This chain connects TRBV5-4 to TRBJ1-6; D might be TRBD1 (6 bases). The CDR3 spans 16 residues. CDR1 SGHNT and CDR2 YYREEE come from the germline V gene (reference sequence). Trimming cost V 5 bases and J 10 bases, with 22 bases left between them. Variable domain in full (rest from reference TRBV5-4 and TRBJ1-6): ETGVTQSPTHLIKTRGQQVTLRCSSQSGHNTVSWYQQALGQGPQFIFQYYREEENGRGNFPPRFSGLQFPNYSSELNVNALELDDSALYLCASSYTPPQGHSPLHFGNGTRLTVT.

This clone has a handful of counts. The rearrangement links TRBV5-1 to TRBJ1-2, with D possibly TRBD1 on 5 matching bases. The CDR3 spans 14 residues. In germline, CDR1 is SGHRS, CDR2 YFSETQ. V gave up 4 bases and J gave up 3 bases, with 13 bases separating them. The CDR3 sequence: CASSQIPGDYGYTF. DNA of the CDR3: TGCGCCAGCAGCCAAATTCCGGGGGACTATGGCTACACCTTC. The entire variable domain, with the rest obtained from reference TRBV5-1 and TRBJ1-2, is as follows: KAGVTQTPRYLIKTRGQQVTLSCSPISGHRSVSWYQQTPGQGLQFLFEYFSETQRNKGNFPGRFSGRQFSNSRSEMNVSTLELGDSALYLCASSQIPGDYGYTFGSGTRLTVV.

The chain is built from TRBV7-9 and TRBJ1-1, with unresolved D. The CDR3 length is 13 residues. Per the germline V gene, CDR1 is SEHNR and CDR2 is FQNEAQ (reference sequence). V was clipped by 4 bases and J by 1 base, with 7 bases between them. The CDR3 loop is CASSSDWNTEAFF. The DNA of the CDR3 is TGTGCCAGCAGCTCGGACTGGAACACTGAAGCTTTCTTT.

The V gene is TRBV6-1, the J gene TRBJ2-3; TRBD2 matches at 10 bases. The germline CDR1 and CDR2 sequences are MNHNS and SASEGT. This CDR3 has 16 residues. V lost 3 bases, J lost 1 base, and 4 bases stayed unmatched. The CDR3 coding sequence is TGTGCCAGCAGTGAGACGCTAGCGGGGGGCACAGATACGCAGTATTTT. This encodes CASSETLAGGTDTQYF.

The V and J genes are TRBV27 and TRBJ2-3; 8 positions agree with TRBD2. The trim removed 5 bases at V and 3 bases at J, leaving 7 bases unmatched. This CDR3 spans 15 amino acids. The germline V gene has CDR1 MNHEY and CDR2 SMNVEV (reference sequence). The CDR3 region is CASSVTSGATDTQYF. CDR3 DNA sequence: TGTGCCAGCAGTGTCACTAGCGGCGCGACAGATACGCAGTATTTT.

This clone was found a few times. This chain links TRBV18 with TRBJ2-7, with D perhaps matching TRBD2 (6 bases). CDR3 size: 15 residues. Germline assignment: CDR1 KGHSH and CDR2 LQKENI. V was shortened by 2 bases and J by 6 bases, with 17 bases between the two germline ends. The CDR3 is CASSPKPSGPAEQYF. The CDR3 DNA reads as TGTGCCAGCTCACCAAAGCCCAGCGGGCCGGCCGAGCAGTACTTC.

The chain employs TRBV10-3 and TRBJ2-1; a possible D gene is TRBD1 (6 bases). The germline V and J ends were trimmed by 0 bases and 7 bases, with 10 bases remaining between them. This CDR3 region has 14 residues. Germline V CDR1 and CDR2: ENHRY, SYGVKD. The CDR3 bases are TGTGCCATCAGTGAGTCTGCAGGACAGAATGAGCAGTTCTTC. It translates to CAISESAGQNEQFF.

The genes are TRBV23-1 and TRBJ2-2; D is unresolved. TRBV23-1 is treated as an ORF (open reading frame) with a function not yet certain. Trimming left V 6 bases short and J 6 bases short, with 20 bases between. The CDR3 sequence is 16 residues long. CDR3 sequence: CASRSGNNSAAGELFF. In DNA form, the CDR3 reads TGCGCCAGCAGATCAGGAAACAATAGTGCTGCCGGGGAGCTGTTTTTT.

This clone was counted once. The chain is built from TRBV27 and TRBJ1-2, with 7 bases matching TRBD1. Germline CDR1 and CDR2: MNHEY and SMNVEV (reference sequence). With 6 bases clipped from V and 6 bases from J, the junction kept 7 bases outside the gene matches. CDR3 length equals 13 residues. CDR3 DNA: TGTGCCAGCAGCGACAGGGAGGTCGATGGCTACACCTTC. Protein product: CASSDREVDGYTF.

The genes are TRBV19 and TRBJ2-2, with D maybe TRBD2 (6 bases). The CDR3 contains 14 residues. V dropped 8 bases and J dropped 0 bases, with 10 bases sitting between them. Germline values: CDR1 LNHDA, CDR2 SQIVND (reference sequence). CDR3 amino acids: CASSWRANTGELFF. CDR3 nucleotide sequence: TGTGCCAGTTCGTGGAGGGCGAACACCGGGGAGCTGTTTTTT.

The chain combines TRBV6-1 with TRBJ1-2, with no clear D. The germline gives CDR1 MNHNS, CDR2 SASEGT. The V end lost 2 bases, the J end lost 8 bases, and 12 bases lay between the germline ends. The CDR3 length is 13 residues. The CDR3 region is CASSERITGGYTF. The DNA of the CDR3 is TGTGCCAGCAGTGAACGGATCACGGGAGGCTACACCTTC.